Following are 2 T cell receptor beta chains from one sample sequenced in a study of OX40 agonist ivuxolimab in advanced cancers. Only in-frame clones appear in the TCRdb table, and some are missing; sequencing was by immunoSEQ multiplex PCR. The sample has roughly 46,000 clones; about 91% are singletons. The sequences come from CD4+ or CD8+ T cells sorted from blood, collected in a trial of the OX40 agonist ivuxolimab. The receptors shown here come from an adult with an advanced solid tumor such as melanoma, head and neck, liver or kidney cancer.

This clone was observed once. V gene TRBV4-3 combines with J gene TRBJ2-1; D might be TRBD1 or TRBD2, each matching 6 bases. This CDR3 is built from 17 residues. CDR1 is LGHNA, CDR2 YSLEER, per germline. V was cut by 0 bases and J by 8 bases, with 20 bases left in between. The CDR3 sequence is CASSQDEGGLLADEQFF. The CDR3 coding sequence is TGCGCCAGCAGCCAAGATGAGGGGGGTTTACTAGCAGATGAGCAGTTCTTC.

The genes are TRBV9 and TRBJ1-2; D is uncertain. CDR1 and CDR2 from the germline V gene are SGDLS and YYNGEE. The CDR3 is 17 amino acids. V gave up 3 bases and J gave up 2 bases, with 20 bases separating them. In DNA form, the CDR3 reads TGTGCCAGCAGCGCGAGCCAGATTATGACGCCCAACTATGGCTACACCTTC. Amino acid sequence: CASSASQIMTPNYGYTF.